A selection of T cell receptor beta chains follows, all from one sample in a study of human T cells and chemical hapten exposure. TCRdb reprocessed the RACE reads via MiXCR and lists one record per CDR3 protein. The sample yields about 49,000 distinct CDR3 sequences, 9.3% seen once. The source material was whole blood, sampled in connection with sensitization to the hapten diphenylcyclopropenone (DPC). These receptors originate from a woman aged 50 to 65 with alopecia areata. Some clones in this sample may be carry-over from other donors' samples. The CDR3 runs from the conserved cysteine through the conserved F or W. Each record gives: D gene, CDR3 length, V gene, CDR3 protein. A D gene is named only where the DNA matches it firmly.

>-|14|TRBV5-4
CASSRDATNEKLFF
>-|14|TRBV28
CALGRDVGTDTQYF
>-|15|TRBV7-9
CASSLRTQRNYGYTF
>-|15|TRBV28
CASSDAGLSSYEQYF
>-|14|TRBV3-1
CASSGGHQRGTQYF
>-|14|TRBV6-6
CASSGRTRNTEAFF
>TRBD2|17|TRBV3-1
CASSPLTSGRAKNIQYF
>-|13|TRBV5-1
CASSSRLGDTQYF
>-|13|TRBV7-9
CASSLESGTVLHF
>-|15|TRBV7-9
CASSLVGRRYNEQFF
>-|15|TRBV28
CASSPTGTSNTEAFF
>TRBD2|15|TRBV6-5
CASSYTTSETETQYF
>-|13|TRBV5-4
CASSLQANYGYTF
>-|16|TRBV6-2/TRBV6-3
CASSSPDLPSTDTQYF
>TRBD2|14|TRBV20-1
CSALGLAGEETQYF
>TRBD2|13|TRBV29-1
CSVMPSGKETQYF
>-|13|TRBV6-1
CASSGGLQETQYF
>TRBD1|15|TRBV30
CAWSVGTGMSEKLFF
>-|15|TRBV20-1
CSAARDRGSDDGYTF
>TRBD2|17|TRBV28
CASSWSWAGDPYNEQFF
>TRBD2|21|TRBV29-1
CSVADEGTSGTYMSSYNEQFF
>-|14|TRBV20-1
CSAPGVKVKNIQYF
>-|15|TRBV7-9
CASSLGDRSRDEQYF
>-|14|TRBV12-3/TRBV12-4
CASSLNSHNQPQHF
>-|15|TRBV7-6
CASSSKGSWADTQYF
>-|14|TRBV2
CASNRGSWDSPLHF
>-|15|TRBV10-3
CAISESPGEIDTQYF
>TRBD1|18|TRBV2
CASSAGQGALDTVNEQFF
>TRBD2|16|TRBV4-1
CASSHSSGQGRETQYF
>-|16|TRBV7-6
CASSLAGLGRTGELFF
>-|15|TRBV5-6
CASRNTPSSYNEQFF
>TRBD2|17|TRBV7-6
CASSLLTSGPDHVTQYF
>-|12|TRBV20-1
CSARHGTGELFF
>-|14|TRBV20-1
CSAGAGLGPATQYF
>TRBD2|15|TRBV18
CASSPLASGSNEQFF
>-|13|TRBV9
CASSDVGLYGYTF
>-|14|TRBV7-2
CASSSRAGPYEQYF
>TRBD1|15|TRBV11-2
CASSMRQGNNSPLHF
>-|13|TRBV18
CASSGQNTGELFF
>-|15|TRBV5-1
CASSLEPGAGNTIYF
>TRBD1|14|TRBV6-2/TRBV6-3
CASSYSTGVETQYF
>TRBD2|15|TRBV7-9
CASRTSGTNTGELFF
>-|12|TRBV20-1
CSGGGGQETQYF
>-|14|TRBV6-1
CASGARSSTDTQYF
>TRBD1|15|TRBV4-2
CASSQGDRYNSPLHF
>-|12|TRBV29-1
CSEARGTDTQYF
>-|14|TRBV3-1
CASSSAGVPYEQYF
>TRBD2|14|TRBV9
CASSTGRVGDEQYF
>-|17|TRBV5-1
CASSRQAVSSYNSPLHF
>TRBD2|14|TRBV20-1
CSARVAGGSNEQFF
>TRBD1|15|TRBV29-1
CSVGQGYSGANVLTF
>-|12|TRBV29-1
CSVEGNTYGYTF
>TRBD1|15|TRBV7-6
CASSLAGQGSTEAFF
>-|15|TRBV21-1
CPKRGSWDRGSEQYF
>-|12|TRBV29-1
CSVPANTGELFF
>-|15|TRBV7-8
CASSPVVGLTGTQYF
>-|13|TRBV5-4
CASSLAGGEKLFF
>-|14|TRBV18
CASSLSERTYGYTF
>TRBD1|15|TRBV12-3/TRBV12-4
CASSSRQGRNQPQHF
>-|14|TRBV28
CASSWDTVYNEQFF